The rows below give T cell receptor beta chains drawn from one sample of a study of shared clonotypes between healthy human individuals. The repertoire was sequenced with immunoSEQ multiplex PCR; TCRdb's copy has only in-frame clones and lacks some. The repertoire consists of about 2 million clones, with less than 95% occurring once and the leading ten covering more than 0.95%. Sequencing input: naive CD8+ T cells sorted from blood. All receptors come from a man in his late teens or twenties in good health. The CDR3 runs from the conserved cysteine through the conserved F or W. Fields, in order: clone size, D gene, V gene, J gene, CDR3 protein, CDR3 DNA. The D gene is left open where the match is weak. Part of the rows lack a size; the others show once, few, many or a class for expanded clones.

NA,TRBD2,TRBV9,TRBJ2-5,CASSEPERGPQETQYF,TGTGCCAGCAGCGAACCCGAGCGGGGGCCCCAAGAGACCCAGTACTTC
NA,NA,TRBV9,TRBJ2-6,CASSVDSGAGANVLTF,TGTGCCAGCAGCGTAGATTCAGGGGCTGGGGCCAACGTCCTGACTTTC
NA,NA,TRBV19,TRBJ1-1,CASSPGYTEAFF,TGTGCCAGTAGCCCAGGGTACACTGAAGCTTTCTTT
few,NA,TRBV18,TRBJ1-1,CASSPPGAYGTEAFF,TGTGCCAGCTCACCACCGGGAGCATACGGCACTGAAGCTTTCTTT
NA,NA,TRBV10-1,TRBJ1-1,CASSESGAMNTEAFF,TGCGCCAGCAGTGAGTCCGGGGCCATGAACACTGAAGCTTTCTTT
NA,TRBD2,TRBV7-8,TRBJ2-3,CASAPGGGGSTDTQYF,TGTGCCAGCGCGCCCGGCGGGGGAGGGAGCACAGATACGCAGTATTTT
few,NA,TRBV4-1,TRBJ2-7,CASSQDPGESSYEQYF,TGCGCCAGCAGCCAGGACCCAGGGGAGAGCTCCTACGAGCAGTACTTC
NA,NA,TRBV27,TRBJ2-7,CASSPSRGQIHYEQYF,TGTGCCAGCAGTCCCAGCCGCGGACAGATACACTACGAGCAGTACTTC
NA,TRBD2,TRBV2,TRBJ2-3,CASSESKGLAEADTQYF,TGTGCCAGCAGTGAAAGCAAGGGACTAGCGGAGGCGGATACGCAGTATTTT
NA,NA,TRBV4-3,TRBJ2-5,CASSAEVGETQYF,TGCGCCAGCAGCGCCGAGGTGGGAGAGACCCAGTACTTC
NA,NA,TRBV2,TRBJ2-2,CASNGGVPGELFF,TGTGCCAGCAATGGAGGGGTCCCCGGGGAGCTGTTTTTT
NA,NA,TRBV28,TRBJ1-4,CASSWSGRFEKLFF,TGTGCCAGCAGTTGGTCCGGAAGGTTTGAAAAACTGTTTTTT
NA,NA,TRBV5-4,TRBJ2-7,CASSLEGYEQYF,TGTGCCAGCAGCCTGGAGGGTTACGAGCAGTACTTC
NA,NA,TRBV9,TRBJ2-5,CASSPYGEETQYF,TGTGCCAGCAGTCCCTATGGAGAAGAGACCCAGTACTTC
NA,NA,TRBV7-9,TRBJ2-3,CASSLEVATGTDTQYF,TGTGCCAGCAGCTTAGAAGTGGCCACAGGGACAGATACGCAGTATTTT
NA,NA,TRBV19,TRBJ1-1,CASCDWNTEAFF,TGTGCCAGTTGTGACTGGAACACTGAAGCTTTCTTT
NA,TRBD2,TRBV6-1,TRBJ2-7,CASTELAGVPYEQYF,TGTGCCAGCACCGAACTAGCGGGAGTGCCCTACGAGCAGTACTTC
few,TRBD1,TRBV7-9,TRBJ1-1,CASSLQGGNTEAFF,TGTGCCAGCAGCTTACAGGGGGGGAACACTGAAGCTTTCTTT
NA,NA,TRBV2,TRBJ1-5,CASSAGPYSNQPQHF,TGTGCCAGCAGTGCTGGGCCCTATAGCAATCAGCCCCAGCATTTT
NA,NA,TRBV9,TRBJ2-1,CASPRGYEQFF,TGTGCCAGTCCCCGAGGCTATGAGCAGTTCTTC
NA,NA,TRBV6-4,TRBJ2-2,CASSDSAYSGAIGELFF,TGTGCCAGCAGTGACTCGGCTTACTCAGGGGCGATCGGGGAGCTGTTTTTT
NA,TRBD2,TRBV9,TRBJ2-7,CASSPGSGSPYEQYF,TGTGCCAGCAGCCCAGGTAGCGGGAGCCCCTACGAGCAGTACTTC
NA,TRBD2,TRBV29-1,TRBJ2-5,CSVDGWASGVQETQYF,TGCAGCGTTGATGGCTGGGCTAGCGGGGTCCAAGAGACCCAGTACTTC